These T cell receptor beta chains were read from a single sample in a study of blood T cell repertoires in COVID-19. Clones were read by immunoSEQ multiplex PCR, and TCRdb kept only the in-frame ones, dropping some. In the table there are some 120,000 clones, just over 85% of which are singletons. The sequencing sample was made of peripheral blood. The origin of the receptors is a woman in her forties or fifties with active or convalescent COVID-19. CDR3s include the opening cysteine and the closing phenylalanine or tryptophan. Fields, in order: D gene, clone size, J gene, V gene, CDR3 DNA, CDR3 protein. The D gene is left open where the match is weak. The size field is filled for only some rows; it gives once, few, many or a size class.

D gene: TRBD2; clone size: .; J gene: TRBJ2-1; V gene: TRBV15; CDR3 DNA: TGTGCCACCAGCAGAGCCGGCGGGAGCCCCTACAATGAGCAGTTCTTC; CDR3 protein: CATSRAGGSPYNEQFF
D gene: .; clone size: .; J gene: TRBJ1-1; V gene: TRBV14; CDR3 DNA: TGTGCCAGCAGCGGGCACAGCCGCGTGAGCACTGAAGCTTTCTTT; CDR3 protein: CASSGHSRVSTEAFF
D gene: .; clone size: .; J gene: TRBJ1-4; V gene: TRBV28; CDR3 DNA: TGTGCCAGCAGTTTATCCTATAATGAAAAACTGTTTTTT; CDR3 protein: CASSLSYNEKLFF
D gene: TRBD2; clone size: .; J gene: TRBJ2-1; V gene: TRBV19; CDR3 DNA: TGTGCCAGTAGTATACTAGCGGGGATGAGCTCCTACAATGAGCAGTTCTTC; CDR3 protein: CASSILAGMSSYNEQFF
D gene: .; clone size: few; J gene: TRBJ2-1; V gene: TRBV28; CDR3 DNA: TGTGCCAGCAGAACAGGGTCGGGCCCCTACAATGAGCAGTTCTTC; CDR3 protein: CASRTGSGPYNEQFF
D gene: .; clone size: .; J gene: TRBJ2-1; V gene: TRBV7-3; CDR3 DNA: TGTGCCAGCAGCCCCAACCCAGGCGTCGATAAGCAGTTCTTC; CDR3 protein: CASSPNPGVDKQFF
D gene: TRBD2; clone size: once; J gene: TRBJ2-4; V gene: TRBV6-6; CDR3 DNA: TGTGCCAGCAGTGGTATCGGGAGGGGAGACAAAAACATTCAGTACTTC; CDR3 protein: CASSGIGRGDKNIQYF
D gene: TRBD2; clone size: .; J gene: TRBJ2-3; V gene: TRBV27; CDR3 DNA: TGTGCCAGCATCCCTAGCGGGAGACCAGATACGCAGTATTTT; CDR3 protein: CASIPSGRPDTQYF
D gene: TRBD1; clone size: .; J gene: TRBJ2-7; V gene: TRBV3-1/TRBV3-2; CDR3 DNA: TGTGCCAGCAGCCAAGAAATTCCGTGGGACAGGGGGGACTACGAGCAGTACTTC; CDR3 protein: CASSQEIPWDRGDYEQYF
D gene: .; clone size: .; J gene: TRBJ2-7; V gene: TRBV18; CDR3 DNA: TGTGCCAGCTCACCCTGGGGAGACGTGAACGAGCAGTACTTC; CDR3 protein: CASSPWGDVNEQYF
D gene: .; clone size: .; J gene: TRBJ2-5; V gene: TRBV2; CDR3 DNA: TGTGCCAGCAGTCTAAGCGGAGGAACCCAAGAGACCCAGTACTTC; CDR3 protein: CASSLSGGTQETQYF
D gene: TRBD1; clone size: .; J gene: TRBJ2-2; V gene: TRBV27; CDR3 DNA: TGTGCCAGCAGTTGGGACAGTTTCACCGGGGAGCTGTTTTTT; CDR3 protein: CASSWDSFTGELFF
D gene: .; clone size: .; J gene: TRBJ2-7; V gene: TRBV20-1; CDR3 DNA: TGCAGTGCTGGTGCCCTGGGACATCTATACGAGCAGTACTTC; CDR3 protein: CSAGALGHLYEQYF
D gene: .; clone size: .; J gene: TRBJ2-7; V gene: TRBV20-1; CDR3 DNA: TGCAGTGCTAGCAGGTCCTACGAGCAGTACTTC; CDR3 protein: CSASRSYEQYF
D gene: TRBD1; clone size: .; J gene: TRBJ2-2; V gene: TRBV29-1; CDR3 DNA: TGCAGCGTTGATAGGACAGGGGCCACCGGGGAGCTGTTTTTT; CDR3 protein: CSVDRTGATGELFF
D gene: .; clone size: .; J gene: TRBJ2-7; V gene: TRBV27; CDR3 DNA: TGTGCCAGCAGCCCTGGTAGTGGCGAGCAGTACTTC; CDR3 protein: CASSPGSGEQYF
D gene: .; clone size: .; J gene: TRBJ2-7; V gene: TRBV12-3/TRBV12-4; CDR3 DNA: TGTGCCAGCAGGAGAGGACAGACGGAGCGGCAGTACTTC; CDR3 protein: CASRRGQTERQYF
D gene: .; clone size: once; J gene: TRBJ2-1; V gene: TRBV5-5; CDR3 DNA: TGTGCCAGCAGCTTGGGATTACTTTACAATGAGCAGTTCTTC; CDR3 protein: CASSLGLLYNEQFF
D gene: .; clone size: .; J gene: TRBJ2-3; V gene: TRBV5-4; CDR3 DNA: TGTGCCAGCAGCCAACTAGCTACAGATACGCAGTATTTT; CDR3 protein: CASSQLATDTQYF
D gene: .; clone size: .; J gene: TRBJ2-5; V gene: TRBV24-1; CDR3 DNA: TGTGCCACCAGTGATTTGCATACATGGCGGCGGTTAGCACTTAAGGAGACCCAGTACTTC; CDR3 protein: CATSDLHTWRRLALKETQYF
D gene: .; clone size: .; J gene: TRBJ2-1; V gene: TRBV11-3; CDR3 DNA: TGTGCCAGCAGCCCCCTTGGAGCGGACAATGAGCAGTTCTTC; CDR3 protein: CASSPLGADNEQFF
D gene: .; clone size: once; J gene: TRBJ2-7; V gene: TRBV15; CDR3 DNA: TGTGCCACCAGCAGATTCCGGGACACCCCCAACGAGCAGTACTTC; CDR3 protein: CATSRFRDTPNEQYF
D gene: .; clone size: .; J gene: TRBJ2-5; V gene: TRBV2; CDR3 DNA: TGTGCCAGCAGTTTTTCAGACAAAGAGACCCAGTACTTC; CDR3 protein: CASSFSDKETQYF
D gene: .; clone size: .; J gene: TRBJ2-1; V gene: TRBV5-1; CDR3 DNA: TGCGCCAGCAGCTTGAGCGGGTATTACAATGAGCAGTTCTTC; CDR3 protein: CASSLSGYYNEQFF
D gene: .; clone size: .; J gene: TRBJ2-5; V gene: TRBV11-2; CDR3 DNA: TGTGCCAGCAGCTTAGTGTGGGCTCAAGGAGAGACCCAGTACTTC; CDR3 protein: CASSLVWAQGETQYF
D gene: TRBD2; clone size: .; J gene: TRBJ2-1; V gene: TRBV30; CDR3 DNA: TGTGCCTGGAGTGTAAAAACTAGCGGGAGTGAGCAGTTCTTC; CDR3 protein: CAWSVKTSGSEQFF
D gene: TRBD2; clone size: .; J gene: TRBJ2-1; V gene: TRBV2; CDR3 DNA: TGTGCCAGCGAGAAGGGGGCGCTTAGGGCTAGCGGGAATACTCAGTACAATGAGCAGTTCTTC; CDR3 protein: CASEKGALRASGNTQYNEQFF
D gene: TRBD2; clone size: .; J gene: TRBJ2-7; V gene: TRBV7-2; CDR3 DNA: TGTGCCAGCAGCTTAGTGTTCGCGGGAGGGAATCACGAGCAGTACTTC; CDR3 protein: CASSLVFAGGNHEQYF
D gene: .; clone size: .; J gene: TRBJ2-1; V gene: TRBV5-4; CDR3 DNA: TGTGCCAGCAGCTTGGCGGGAGCACGTGAGCAGTTCTTC; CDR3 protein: CASSLAGAREQFF
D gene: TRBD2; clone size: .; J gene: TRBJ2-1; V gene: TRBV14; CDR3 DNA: TGTGCCAGCAGCCCCCATAAATTTTCAGCGGGAGGGATCTACAATGAGCAGTTCTTC; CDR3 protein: CASSPHKFSAGGIYNEQFF
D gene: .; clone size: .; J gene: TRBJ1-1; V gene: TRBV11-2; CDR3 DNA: TGTGCCAGCACCGACAGCCATAACACTGAAGCTTTCTTT; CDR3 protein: CASTDSHNTEAFF
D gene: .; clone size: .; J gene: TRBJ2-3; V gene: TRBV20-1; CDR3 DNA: TGCAGTGCTAGCAATTTGGATACGCAGTATTTT; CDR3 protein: CSASNLDTQYF
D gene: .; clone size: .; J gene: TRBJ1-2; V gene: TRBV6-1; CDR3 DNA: TGTGCCAGCAGTGAAGGGGAGAGGGGCTACACCTTC; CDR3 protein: CASSEGERGYTF